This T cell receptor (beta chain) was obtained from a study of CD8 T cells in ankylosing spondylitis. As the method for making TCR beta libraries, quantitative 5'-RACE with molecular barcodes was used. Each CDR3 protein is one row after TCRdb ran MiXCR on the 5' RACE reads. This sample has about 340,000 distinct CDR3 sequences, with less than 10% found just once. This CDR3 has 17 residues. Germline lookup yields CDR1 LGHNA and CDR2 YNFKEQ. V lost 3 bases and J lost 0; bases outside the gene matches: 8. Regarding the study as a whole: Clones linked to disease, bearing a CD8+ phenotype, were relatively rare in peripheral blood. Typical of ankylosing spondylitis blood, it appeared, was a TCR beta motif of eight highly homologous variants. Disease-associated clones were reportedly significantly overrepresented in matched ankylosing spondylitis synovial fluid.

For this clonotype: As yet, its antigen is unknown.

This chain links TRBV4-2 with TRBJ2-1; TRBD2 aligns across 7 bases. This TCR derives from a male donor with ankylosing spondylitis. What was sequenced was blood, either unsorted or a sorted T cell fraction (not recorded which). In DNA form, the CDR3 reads TGTGCCAGCAGCCAGGCACTAGCGCCTAGCTCCTACAATGAGCAGTTCTTC. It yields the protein CASSQALAPSSYNEQFF.